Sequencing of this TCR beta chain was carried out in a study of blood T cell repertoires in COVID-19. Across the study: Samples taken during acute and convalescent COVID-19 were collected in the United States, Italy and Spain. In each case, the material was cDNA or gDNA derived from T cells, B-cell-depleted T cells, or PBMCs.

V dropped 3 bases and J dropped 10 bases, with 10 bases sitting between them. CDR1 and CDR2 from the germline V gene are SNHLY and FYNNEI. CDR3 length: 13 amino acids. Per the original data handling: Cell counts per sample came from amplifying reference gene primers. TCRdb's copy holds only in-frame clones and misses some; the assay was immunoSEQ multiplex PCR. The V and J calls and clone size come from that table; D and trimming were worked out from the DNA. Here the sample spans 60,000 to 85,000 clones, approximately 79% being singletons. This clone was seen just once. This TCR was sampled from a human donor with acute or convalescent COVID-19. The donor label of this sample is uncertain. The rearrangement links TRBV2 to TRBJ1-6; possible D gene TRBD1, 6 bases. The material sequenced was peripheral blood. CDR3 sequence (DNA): TGTGCCAGCAGTGACCAGGGGAAATCACCCCTCCACTTT. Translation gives CASSDQGKSPLHF.